The source of this T cell receptor (beta chain) is a study of beta chain features in type 1 diabetes. Looking at the study overall: On cell yields, gender and age, patients and healthy donors were similar.

The CDR3 has 11 residues. The germline CDR1 and CDR2 sequences are DFQATT and SNEGSKA (reference sequence). Deletions cut 6 bases from V and 5 bases from J, with 10 bases between. Worth noting for this clone: What it binds is unknown.

All of the isolated RNA was reverse transcribed, so expressed TCRB transcripts were sequenced. Clones were read by immunoSEQ multiplex PCR, and TCRdb kept only the in-frame ones, dropping some. The sample lists about 260,000 clones; about 63% were seen once. Study-wide findings and caveats: Junctions at VDJ sites from type 1 diabetes patients had fewer insertions and more deletions. Patients' naive, central memory and Treg TCRB repertoires seemed closer to one another than those of healthy donors.

Sorted CD4+ subsets: naive, central memory, regulatory, stem cell-like memory (CD45RO/CCR7/CD25/CD127/CD95/CD27 panel). Sequencing used naive CD4+ T cells from blood. The sequence came from a man between 25 and 39 years old in good health. This chain joins TRBV20-1 and TRBJ2-5; D call uncertain. CDR3 sequence (DNA): TGCAGTGCCGAACGTAGGGAGACCCAGTACTTC. This translates into CSAERRETQYF.